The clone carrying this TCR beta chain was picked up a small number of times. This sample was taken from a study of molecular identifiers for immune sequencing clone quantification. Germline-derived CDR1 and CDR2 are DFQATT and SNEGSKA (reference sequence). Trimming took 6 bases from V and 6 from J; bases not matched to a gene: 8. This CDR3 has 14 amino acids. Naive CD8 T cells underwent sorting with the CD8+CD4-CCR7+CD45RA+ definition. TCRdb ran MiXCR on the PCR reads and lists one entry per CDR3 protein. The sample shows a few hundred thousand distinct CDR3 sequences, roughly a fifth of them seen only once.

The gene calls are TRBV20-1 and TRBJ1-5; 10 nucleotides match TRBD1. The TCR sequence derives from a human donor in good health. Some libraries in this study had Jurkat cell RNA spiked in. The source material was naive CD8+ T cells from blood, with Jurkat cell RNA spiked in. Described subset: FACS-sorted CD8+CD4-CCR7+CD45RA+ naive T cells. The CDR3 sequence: CSAAGTGVFQPQHF. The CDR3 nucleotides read TGCAGTGCCGCCGGGACAGGGGTTTTTCAGCCCCAGCATTTT.